Following are 24 T cell receptor beta chains from one sample sequenced in a study of blood T cells in healthy people across ages. The authors ran a second PCR of 7 to 11 cycles using a sample-barcoded 5' primer and a J-beta primer mix. MiXCR, applied by TCRdb to the 5' RACE reads, yields one record per CDR3 protein. The data show 800,000 or so distinct CDR3 sequences, about 47% seen once. Sequenced: blood. The origin of the receptors is an elderly man in good health.

This chain's CDR3 is CSASATSGTSSGANVLTF. The DNA of the CDR3 is TGCAGTGCTAGCGCAACTAGCGGGACTAGCTCTGGGGCCAACGTCCTGACTTTC. V usage is TRBV20-1 and J usage is TRBJ2-6; 10 nucleotides agree with TRBD2. The V gene end was trimmed by 3 bases and the J gene end by 0 bases; junction bases not matched to a gene: 8. Germline-derived CDR1 and CDR2 are DFQATT and SNEGSKA (reference sequence). CDR3 size: 18 residues.

The chain employs TRBV13 and TRBJ2-4; 10 bases match TRBD2. Judging by the DNA end, TRBJ2-7 fits better; the J call may be wrong. CDR3 size: 15 residues. CDR1 PRHDT and CDR2 FYEKMQ come from the germline V gene (reference sequence). CDR3 sequence (DNA): TGTGCCAGCAGCTATAGAAGAGCGGGAGGGTACGAGCAGTACTTC. Its protein product is CASSYRRAGGYEQYF.

The V call is TRBV12-3 or TRBV12-4, the J call TRBJ2-3; possibly TRBD2 for D (6 bases). V gave up 7 bases and J gave up 0 bases, with 14 bases separating them. This CDR3 has 15 residues. The CDR3 DNA follows: TGTGCCAGCACCCCGGGGAGCGGGAGCACAGATACGCAGTATTTT. Its translation: CASTPGSGSTDTQYF.

This clonotype occurred once. The J gene is TRBJ2-1, the V gene TRBV27, with a possible D match to TRBD1 (5 bases). This CDR3 comprises 15 residues. Trimming took off 2 bases at V and 6 bases at J, with 14 bases between the two ends. Germline V gene sequence: CDR1 MNHEY, CDR2 SMNVEV (reference sequence). Here the CDR3 reads CASSLRGHNGNEQFF. CDR3 sequence (DNA): TGTGCCAGCAGTTTAAGGGGCCATAATGGCAATGAGCAGTTCTTC.

This chain joins TRBV7-2 and TRBJ2-1; the D is unclear. Trimming pared 0 bases from V and 10 bases from J, leaving 22 bases between. The CDR3 sequence is 17 residues long. The germline CDR1 and CDR2 sequences are SGHTA and FQGNSA. For the CDR3, the DNA is TGTGCCAGCAGCTTAGCGCCCTCCCTGAGGCCTCCGGCGGAGCAGTTCTTC. This sequence encodes CASSLAPSLRPPAEQFF.

The rearrangement links TRBV6-4 to TRBJ2-1; 10 nucleotides agree with TRBD2. From germline, CDR1 is MRHNA and CDR2 SNTAGT. The CDR3 is made up of 15 amino acids. J lost 5 bases, V lost 2 bases, and 3 bases had no gene match. The DNA for the CDR3 is TGTGCCAGCAGTGACCAAGCGGGAGGGCACAATGAGCAGTTCTTC. It translates to CASSDQAGGHNEQFF.

The CDR3 sequence is CASSLSLAGTYNEQFF. The DNA of the CDR3 is TGTGCCAGCAGTTTATCTCTAGCGGGGACATACAATGAGCAGTTCTTC. The genes are TRBV12-3 or TRBV12-4 and TRBJ2-1; 9 positions match TRBD2. This CDR3 is 16 amino acids long. J was trimmed by 4 bases and V by 2 bases; bases with no gene match: 6.

This clonotype has just a few counts. This chain joins TRBV12-3 or TRBV12-4 and TRBJ2-5, with D possibly TRBD1 on 6 matching bases. Trimming shortened V by 4 bases and J by 1 base, and 16 bases separated the two germline ends. The CDR3 consists of 16 residues. The CDR3 loop reads CASSWSAGTLQETQYF. DNA for the CDR3: TGTGCCAGCAGTTGGTCCGCCGGGACACTCCAAGAGACCCAGTACTTC.

The CDR3 region is CASSVTRYEQYF. The CDR3 region has the DNA TGTGCCAGCAGTGTCACACGGTACGAGCAGTACTTC. The J gene is TRBJ2-7, the V gene TRBV2; D is uncertain. The V and J ends lost 4 bases and 4 bases respectively, with 8 bases between them. Germline-derived CDR1 and CDR2 are SNHLY and FYNNEI. The CDR3 spans 12 residues.

CDR3 in amino acids: CASGGGTAMNTEAFF. DNA of the CDR3: TGTGCCAGCGGGGGGGGGACAGCGATGAACACTGAAGCTTTCTTT. The chain uses TRBV5-5 and TRBJ1-1; 7 nucleotides align to TRBD1. Germline trimming cut 7 bases from V and 0 bases from J; bases unmatched to any gene: 9. CDR1 is SGHKS, CDR2 YYEKEE, per germline (reference sequence). The CDR3 extends over 15 amino acids.

This clonotype was picked up a small number of times. The gene calls are TRBV5-1 and TRBJ2-6, with D unclear. From germline, CDR1 is SGHRS and CDR2 YFSETQ. V was clipped by 0 bases and J by 2 bases, with 9 bases between them. This CDR3 is 16 amino acids long. CDR3 residues: CASSLAVVAGANVLTF. Written as DNA, the CDR3 is TGCGCCAGCAGCTTGGCCGTGGTGGCTGGGGCCAACGTCCTGACTTTC. The whole variable domain, remainder taken from reference TRBV5-1 and TRBJ2-6, is KAGVTQTPRYLIKTRGQQVTLSCSPISGHRSVSWYQQTPGQGLQFLFEYFSETQRNKGNFPGRFSGRQFSNSRSEMNVSTLELGDSALYLCASSLAVVAGANVLTFGAGSRLTVL.

This chain connects TRBV29-1 to TRBJ2-4; 13 bases match TRBD2. Unmatched junction bases numbered 11, after V lost 0 bases and J lost 3 bases. CDR3 size: 19 residues. Germline assignment: CDR1 SQVTM and CDR2 ANQGSEA. The CDR3 DNA reads TGCAGCGTTGAAGATCAAGGACTAGCGGGAGTGCCTGACAAAAACATTCAGTACTTC. As protein: CSVEDQGLAGVPDKNIQYF. Together with reference TRBV29-1 and TRBJ2-4, the CDR3 gives the full variable domain: SAVISQKPSRDICQRGTSLTIQCQVDSQVTMMFWYRQQPGQSLTLIATANQGSEATYESGFVIDKFPISRPNLTFSTLTVSNMSPEDSSIYLCSVEDQGLAGVPDKNIQYFGAGTRLSVL.

This clonotype turned up a few times. The V and J genes are TRBV7-2 and TRBJ2-3; tentatively, D is TRBD2 (6 bases). Germline V gene sequence: CDR1 SGHTA, CDR2 FQGNSA. The CDR3 extends over 12 amino acids. Trimming stripped 7 bases from V and 4 bases from J, with 9 bases between. CDR3: CASMEGPDTQYF. DNA of the CDR3: TGTGCCAGCATGGAGGGGCCAGATACGCAGTATTTT.

The rearrangement joins TRBV6-1 to TRBJ2-3; the match to TRBD1 covers 7 bases. The CDR3 runs to 19 residues. Germline V CDR1 and CDR2: MNHNS, SASEGT. V shed 5 bases and J 0 bases; nucleotides not matched to a gene: 17. In DNA, the CDR3 is TGTGCCAGCAGTATGAACAGGGGAAGTAATCCGTTTAGCACAGATACGCAGTATTTT. It encodes CASSMNRGSNPFSTDTQYF.

The sample holds a few counts of this clonotype. This chain connects TRBV7-2 to TRBJ1-2, with TRBD1 matching 7 bases. This CDR3 is built from 13 residues. The germline V gene has CDR1 SGHTA and CDR2 FQGNSA. V shed 6 bases and J 7 bases; nucleotides not matched to a gene: 8. The CDR3 spells CASRDQGGTGYTF. CDR3 sequence (DNA): TGTGCCAGCAGAGATCAGGGGGGAACTGGCTACACCTTC.

The chain couples TRBV28 to TRBJ2-7; tentative D call: TRBD1 (6 bases). V was shortened by 7 bases and J by 2 bases, with 12 bases between the two germline ends. CDR1 is MDHEN, CDR2 SYDVKM, per germline. CDR3 length: 13 residues. CDR3 in DNA: TGTGCCAGCACCGGGACACCGACCTACGAGCAGTACTTC. Its protein is CASTGTPTYEQYF.

The genes are TRBV2 and TRBJ2-5; 10 bases agree with TRBD2. Germline assignment: CDR1 SNHLY and CDR2 FYNNEI. The CDR3 sequence is 16 residues long. V was pared by 6 bases and J by 4 bases, with 11 bases of the junction left unmatched. The CDR3 DNA reads as TGTGCCAGCAGCGACAATCTAGCGGGAGAACGAGAGACCCAGTACTTC. Protein product: CASSDNLAGERETQYF.

V is TRBV30 and J is TRBJ1-2; D perhaps matches TRBD1 (6 bases). The ends were cut back, 0 bases at V and 7 bases at J, with 15 bases in the middle. The CDR3 covers 14 residues. Germline lookup yields CDR1 GTSNPN and CDR2 SVGIG (reference sequence). In DNA, the CDR3 is TGTGCCTGGAGTGTACTAGGCAGGGGAGGTGGCTACACCTTC. Its translation is CAWSVLGRGGGYTF. Full variable domain (missing parts from reference TRBV30 and TRBJ1-2): SQTIHQWPATLVQPVGSPLSLECTVEGTSNPNLYWYRQAAGRGLQLLFYSVGIGQISSEVPQNLSASRPQDRQFILSSKKLLLSDSGFYLCAWSVLGRGGGYTFGSGTRLTVV.

This clonotype was picked up a small number of times. The V and J genes are TRBV12-3 or TRBV12-4 and TRBJ1-1; 8 nucleotides align to TRBD1. Trimming removed 5 bases from V and 3 bases from J; junction bases left unmatched: 2. The CDR3 spans 13 residues. In DNA form, the CDR3 reads TGTGCCAGCAGTCGGGACAGGTACACTGAAGCTTTCTTT. This encodes CASSRDRYTEAFF.

In this sample, this clonotype turned up once. J is TRBJ2-1 and V is TRBV6-5, with D perhaps matching TRBD1 (6 bases). The CDR3 consists of 15 residues. V lost 0 bases and J lost 5, with 11 bases in between. The germline CDR1 and CDR2 sequences are MNHEY and SVGAGI. CDR3 coding DNA: TGTGCCAGCAGTTACTCACTGGACAGCAACAATGAGCAGTTCTTC. Translating gives CASSYSLDSNNEQFF.

This clonotype turned up a few times. CDR3 DNA: TGTGCCAGCAGCGTGGGCCCGACAGGGGCGTTGGAGGAACTGTTTTTT. Protein product: CASSVGPTGALEELFF. The V and J genes are TRBV9 and TRBJ1-4; 8 bases match TRBD1. The CDR3 sequence is 16 residues long. Per the germline V gene, CDR1 is SGDLS and CDR2 is YYNGEE. The V segment lost 2 bases and the J segment 12 bases; nucleotides outside the gene matches: 15.

The chain has TRBV6-6 and TRBJ1-2, with TRBD1 matching 9 bases. This CDR3 is built from 14 residues. Germline CDR1 is MNHNY and CDR2 is SVGAGI (reference sequence). Losses at the gene ends were 6 bases for V and 4 bases for J; bases not matched to a gene: 6. In DNA form, the CDR3 reads TGTGCCAGCAGGGACACAGGGGGCGTCTATGGCTACACCTTC. It yields the protein CASRDTGGVYGYTF.

This clonotype appeared many times. The chain couples TRBV7-7 to TRBJ2-5, with D possibly matching TRBD1 (6 bases). V was clipped by 1 base and J by 5 bases, with 14 bases between them. The CDR3 runs 15 residues. Germline values: CDR1 SSHAT, CDR2 FNYEAQ (reference sequence). The CDR3 is CASSLVGTQGETQYF. In DNA form, the CDR3 reads TGTGCCAGCAGCTTAGTAGGGACCCAGGGGGAGACCCAGTACTTC.

The gene calls are TRBV2 and TRBJ2-7; D remains ambiguous. The germline V gene has CDR1 SNHLY and CDR2 FYNNEI. Trimming shortened V by 1 base and J by 2 bases, and 12 bases separated the two germline ends. The CDR3 covers 15 residues. The CDR3 nucleotides are TGTGCCAGCAGTGAAGATGTGACGGCAGCCTACGAGCAGTACTTC. Its translation is CASSEDVTAAYEQYF.